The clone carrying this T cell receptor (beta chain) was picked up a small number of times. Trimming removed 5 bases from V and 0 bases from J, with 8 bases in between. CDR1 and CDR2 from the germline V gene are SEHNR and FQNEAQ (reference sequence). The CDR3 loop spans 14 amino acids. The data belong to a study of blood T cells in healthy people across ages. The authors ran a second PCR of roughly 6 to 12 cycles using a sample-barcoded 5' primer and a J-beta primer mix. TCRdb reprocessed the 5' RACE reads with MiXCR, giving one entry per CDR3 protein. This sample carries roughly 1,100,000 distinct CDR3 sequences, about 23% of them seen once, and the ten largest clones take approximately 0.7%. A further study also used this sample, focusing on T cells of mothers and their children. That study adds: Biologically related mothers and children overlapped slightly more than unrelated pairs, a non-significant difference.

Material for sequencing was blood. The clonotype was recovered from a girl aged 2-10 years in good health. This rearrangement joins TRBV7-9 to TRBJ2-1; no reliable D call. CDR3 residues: CASSLDPSYNEQFF. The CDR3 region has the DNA TGTGCCAGCAGCCTAGATCCCTCCTACAATGAGCAGTTCTTC. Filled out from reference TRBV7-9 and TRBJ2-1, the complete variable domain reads DTGVSQNPRHKITKRGQNVTFRCDPISEHNRLYWYRQTLGQGPEFLTYFQNEAQLEKSRLLSDRFSAERPKGSFSTLEIQRTEQGDSAMYLCASSLDPSYNEQFFGPGTRLTVL.